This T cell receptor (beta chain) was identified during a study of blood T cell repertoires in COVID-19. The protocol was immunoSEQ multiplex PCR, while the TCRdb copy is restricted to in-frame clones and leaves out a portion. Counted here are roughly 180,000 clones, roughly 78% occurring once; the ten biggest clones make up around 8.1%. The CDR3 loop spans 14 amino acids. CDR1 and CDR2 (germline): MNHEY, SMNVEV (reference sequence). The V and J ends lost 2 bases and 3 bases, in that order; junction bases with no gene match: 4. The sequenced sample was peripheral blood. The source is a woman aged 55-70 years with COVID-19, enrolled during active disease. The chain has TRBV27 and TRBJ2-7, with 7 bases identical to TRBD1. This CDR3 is CASSLRAGGYEQYF. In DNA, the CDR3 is TGTGCCAGCAGTTTAAGGGCAGGGGGCTACGAGCAGTACTTC.